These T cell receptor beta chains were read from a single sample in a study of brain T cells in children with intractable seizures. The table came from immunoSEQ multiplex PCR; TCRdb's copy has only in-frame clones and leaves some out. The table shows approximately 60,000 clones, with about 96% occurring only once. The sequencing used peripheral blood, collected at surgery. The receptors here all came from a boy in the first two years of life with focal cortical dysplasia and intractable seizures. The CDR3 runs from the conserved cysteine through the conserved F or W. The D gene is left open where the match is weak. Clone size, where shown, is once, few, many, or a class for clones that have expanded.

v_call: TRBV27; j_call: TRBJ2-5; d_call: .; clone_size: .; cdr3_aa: CASSGGGQGTTWRETQYF; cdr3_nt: TGTGCCAGCTCCGGGGGGGGACAGGGAACCACGTGGCGAGAGACCCAGTACTTC
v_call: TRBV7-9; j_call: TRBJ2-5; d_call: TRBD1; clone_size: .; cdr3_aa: CASRPKDRVEETQYF; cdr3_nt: TGTGCCAGCAGACCAAAGGACAGGGTTGAAGAGACCCAGTACTTC
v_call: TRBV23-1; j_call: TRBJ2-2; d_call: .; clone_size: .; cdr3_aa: CASNLRELFF; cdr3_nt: TGCGCCAGCAATTTGAGGGAGCTGTTTTTT
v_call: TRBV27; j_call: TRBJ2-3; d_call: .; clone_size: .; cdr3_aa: CASIRRGGYPTDTQYF; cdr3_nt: TGTGCCAGCATCCGAAGGGGGGGGTATCCCACAGATACGCAGTATTTT
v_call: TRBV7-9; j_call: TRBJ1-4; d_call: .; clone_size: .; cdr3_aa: CASSLTAATNEKLFF; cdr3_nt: TGTGCCAGCAGCTTAACAGCTGCAACTAATGAAAAACTGTTTTTT
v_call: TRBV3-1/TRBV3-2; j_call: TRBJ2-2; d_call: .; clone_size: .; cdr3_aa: CASSQEKGELFF; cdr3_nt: TGTGCCAGCAGCCAGGAAAAAGGGGAGCTGTTTTTT
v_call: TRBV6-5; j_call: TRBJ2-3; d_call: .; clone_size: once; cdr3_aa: CASRHWLTTDTQYF; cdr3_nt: TGTGCCAGCAGACATTGGCTTACCACAGATACGCAGTATTTT
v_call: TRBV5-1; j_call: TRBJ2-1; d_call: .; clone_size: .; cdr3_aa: CASSSSREQFF; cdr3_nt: TGCGCCAGCAGCTCCTCTAGGGAGCAGTTCTTC
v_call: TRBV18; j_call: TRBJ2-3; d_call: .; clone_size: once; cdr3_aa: CASSTLDTADTQYF; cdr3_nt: TGTGCCAGCTCAACTCTAGATACCGCAGATACGCAGTATTTT
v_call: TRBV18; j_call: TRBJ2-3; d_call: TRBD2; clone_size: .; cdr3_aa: CASAYYSGGSTDTQYF; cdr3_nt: TGTGCCAGCGCCTATTATAGCGGGGGTAGCACAGATACGCAGTATTTT
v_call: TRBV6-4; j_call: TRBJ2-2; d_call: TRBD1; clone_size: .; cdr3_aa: CASSDRTGWYTGELFF; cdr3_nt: TGTGCCAGCAGTGACCGGACAGGGTGGTACACCGGGGAGCTGTTTTTT
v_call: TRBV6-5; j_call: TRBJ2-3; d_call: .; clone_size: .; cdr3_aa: CASSYELSTDTQYF; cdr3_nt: TGTGCCAGCAGTTACGAACTTTCCACAGATACGCAGTATTTT
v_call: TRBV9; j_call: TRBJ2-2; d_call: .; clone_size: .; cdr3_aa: CASSMTGNTGELFF; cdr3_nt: TGTGCCAGCAGCATGACAGGGAACACCGGGGAGCTGTTTTTT
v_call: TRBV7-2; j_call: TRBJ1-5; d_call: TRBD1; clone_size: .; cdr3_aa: CASSLNPGQGNQPQHF; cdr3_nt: TGTGCCAGCAGCTTAAATCCGGGACAGGGGAATCAGCCCCAGCATTTT
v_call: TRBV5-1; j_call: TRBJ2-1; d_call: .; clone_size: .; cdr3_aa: CASSLTGLDHEQFF; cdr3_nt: TGCGCCAGCAGCTTAACTGGGCTAGACCATGAGCAGTTCTTC
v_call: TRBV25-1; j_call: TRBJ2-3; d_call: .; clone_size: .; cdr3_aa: CASSELPGIDTQYF; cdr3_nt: TGTGCCAGCAGTGAATTGCCAGGGATAGATACGCAGTATTTT
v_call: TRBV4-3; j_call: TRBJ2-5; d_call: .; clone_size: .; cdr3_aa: CASSQGNMEETQYF; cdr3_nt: TGCGCCAGCAGCCAAGGAAATATGGAGGAGACCCAGTACTTC
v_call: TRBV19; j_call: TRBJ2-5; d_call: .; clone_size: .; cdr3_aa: CASSYGRQEETQYF; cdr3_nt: TGTGCCAGTAGTTACGGCAGACAGGAAGAGACCCAGTACTTC
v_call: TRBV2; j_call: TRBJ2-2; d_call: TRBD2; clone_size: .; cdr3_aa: CASREREGATGELFF; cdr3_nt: TGTGCCAGCAGGGAGCGGGAGGGGGCCACCGGGGAGCTGTTTTTT
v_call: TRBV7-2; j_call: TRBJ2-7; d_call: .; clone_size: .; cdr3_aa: CASSLGDYRAYEQYF; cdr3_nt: TGTGCCAGCAGCTTAGGGGATTACAGGGCCTACGAGCAGTACTTC
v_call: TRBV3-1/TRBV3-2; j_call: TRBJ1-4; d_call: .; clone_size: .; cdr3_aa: CASSKKQGANEKLFF; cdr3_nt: TGTGCCAGCAGTAAAAAACAGGGTGCTAATGAAAAACTGTTTTTT
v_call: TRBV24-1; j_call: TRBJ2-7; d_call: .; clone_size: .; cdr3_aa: CATSDSAGLLTPYEQYF; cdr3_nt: TGTGCCACCAGTGATTCGGCGGGACTCTTAACCCCCTACGAGCAGTACTTC
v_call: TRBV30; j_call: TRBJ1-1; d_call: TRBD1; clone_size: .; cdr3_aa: CAGDRVGAFF; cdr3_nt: TGTGCCGGGGACAGGGTCGGGGCTTTCTTT
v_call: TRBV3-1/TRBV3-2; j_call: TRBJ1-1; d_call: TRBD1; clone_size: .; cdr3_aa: CASSHRTGAFF; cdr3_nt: TGTGCCAGCAGCCATCGGACAGGGGCTTTCTTT
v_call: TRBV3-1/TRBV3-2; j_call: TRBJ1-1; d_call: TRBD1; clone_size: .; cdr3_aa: CASSQADRGTEAFF; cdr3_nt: TGTGCCAGCAGCCAGGCGGACAGGGGAACTGAAGCTTTCTTT
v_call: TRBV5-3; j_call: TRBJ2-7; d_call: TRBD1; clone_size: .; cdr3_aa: CARILDGQGARYEQYF; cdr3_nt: TGTGCCAGAATCCTCGATGGACAGGGGGCGCGGTATGAGCAGTACTTC
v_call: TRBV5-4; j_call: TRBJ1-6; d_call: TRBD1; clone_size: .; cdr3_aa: CASSYGTGGPYNSPLHF; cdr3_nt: TGTGCCAGCAGCTACGGGACAGGGGGACCCTATAATTCACCCCTCCACTTT
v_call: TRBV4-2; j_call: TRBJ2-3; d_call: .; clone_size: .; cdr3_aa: CASSHGAVDTQYF; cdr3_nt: TGTGCCAGCAGCCACGGCGCCGTGGATACGCAGTATTTT
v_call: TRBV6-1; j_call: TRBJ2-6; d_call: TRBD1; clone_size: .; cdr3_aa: CASREWTGAFGANVLTF; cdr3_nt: TGTGCCAGCAGGGAATGGACAGGGGCTTTTGGGGCCAACGTCCTGACTTTC
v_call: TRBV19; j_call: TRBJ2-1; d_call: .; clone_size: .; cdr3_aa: CASSIRLSDNEQFF; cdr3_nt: TGTGCCAGTAGTATCAGGCTGTCAGACAATGAGCAGTTCTTC
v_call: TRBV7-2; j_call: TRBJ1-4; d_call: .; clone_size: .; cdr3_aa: CASSFGGYEKLFF; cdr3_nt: TGTGCCAGCAGCTTCGGGGGCTATGAAAAACTGTTTTTT
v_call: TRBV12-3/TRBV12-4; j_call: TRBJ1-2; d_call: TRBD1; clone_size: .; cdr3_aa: CASSLGTGVRDTF; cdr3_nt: TGTGCCAGCAGCTTGGGGACAGGGGTTCGGGACACCTTC
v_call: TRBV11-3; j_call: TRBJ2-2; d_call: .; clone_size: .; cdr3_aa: CASSLGSTAGELFF; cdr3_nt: TGTGCCAGCAGCTTAGGCTCGACAGCCGGGGAGCTGTTTTTT
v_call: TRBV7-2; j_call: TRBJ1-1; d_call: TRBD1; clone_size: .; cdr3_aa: CASSSLDRGQMNTEAFF; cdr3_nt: TGTGCCAGCAGCTCCCTGGACAGGGGGCAAATGAACACTGAAGCTTTCTTT
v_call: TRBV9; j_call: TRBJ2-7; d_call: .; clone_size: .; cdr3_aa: CASSPGGTGGYEQYF; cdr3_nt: TGTGCCAGCAGCCCAGGGGGGACGGGGGGCTACGAGCAGTACTTC
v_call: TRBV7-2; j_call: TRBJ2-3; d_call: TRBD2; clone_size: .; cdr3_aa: CASSTGLAGGTDTQYF; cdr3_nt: TGTGCCAGCAGCACCGGACTAGCGGGGGGCACAGATACGCAGTATTTT
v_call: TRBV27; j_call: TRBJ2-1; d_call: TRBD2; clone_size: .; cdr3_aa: CASSLSLGLAANNEQFF; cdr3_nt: TGTGCCAGCAGTTTATCGTTAGGACTAGCGGCTAACAATGAGCAGTTCTTC
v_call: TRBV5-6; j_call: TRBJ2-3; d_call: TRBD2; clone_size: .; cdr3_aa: CASSSTSGGATDTQYF; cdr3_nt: TGTGCCAGCAGCTCGACAAGCGGGGGGGCCACAGATACGCAGTATTTT
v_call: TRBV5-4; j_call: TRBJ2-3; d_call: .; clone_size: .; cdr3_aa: CASSLGRGSSTDTQYF; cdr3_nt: TGTGCCAGCAGCTTGGGCAGGGGTTCTAGCACAGATACGCAGTATTTT
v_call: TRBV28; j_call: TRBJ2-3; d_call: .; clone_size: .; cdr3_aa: CASSFGTRVEGADTQYF; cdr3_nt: TGTGCCAGCAGTTTCGGGACCCGGGTCGAGGGTGCAGATACGCAGTATTTT
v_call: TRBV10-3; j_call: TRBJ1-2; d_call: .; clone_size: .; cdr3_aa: CAISEAQGGYGYTF; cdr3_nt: TGTGCCATCAGTGAGGCCCAGGGAGGGTATGGCTACACCTTC
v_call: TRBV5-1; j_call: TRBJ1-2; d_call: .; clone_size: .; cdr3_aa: CASSLPPPNYGYTF; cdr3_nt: TGCGCCAGCAGCTTGCCTCCGCCTAACTATGGCTACACCTTC
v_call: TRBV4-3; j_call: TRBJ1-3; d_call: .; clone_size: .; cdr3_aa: CASSQDQETSSGNTIYF; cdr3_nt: TGCGCCAGCAGCCAAGATCAGGAGACAAGCTCTGGAAACACCATATATTTT